This T cell receptor (beta chain) was sequenced during a study of cytotoxic CD8 clonotypes in ibrutinib-treated CLL. The sequencing depth, 1 in 200,000 to 1 in 1 million T cells, was the target. Only in-frame clones appear in the TCRdb table, and some are missing; sequencing was by immunoSEQ multiplex PCR. The table has about 140,000 clones, 60% to 85% seen once. Ten or more counts support this clone. The antigen is unknown. Overall study results and limits: The public clonotypes identified were infrequent and showed contraction or stability on treatment. Researchers report that baseline clonality outpaced age-matched healthy donors and tracked circulating CD8+ T-cell counts.

The receptor comes from a human donor with chronic lymphocytic leukemia. The source was PBMCs, collected after 12 months of ibrutinib treatment.

The CDR3 sequence: CASSPDRGIYNEQFF. CDR3 nucleotide sequence: TGTGCCAGCAGCCCGGACAGGGGAATCTACAATGAGCAGTTCTTC. The gene calls are TRBV6-5 and TRBJ2-1; 9 bases are shared with TRBD1. Germline V CDR1 and CDR2: MNHEY, SVGAGI. This CDR3 is 15 amino acids long. Trimming took 6 bases from V and 3 from J; bases not matched to a gene: 6.